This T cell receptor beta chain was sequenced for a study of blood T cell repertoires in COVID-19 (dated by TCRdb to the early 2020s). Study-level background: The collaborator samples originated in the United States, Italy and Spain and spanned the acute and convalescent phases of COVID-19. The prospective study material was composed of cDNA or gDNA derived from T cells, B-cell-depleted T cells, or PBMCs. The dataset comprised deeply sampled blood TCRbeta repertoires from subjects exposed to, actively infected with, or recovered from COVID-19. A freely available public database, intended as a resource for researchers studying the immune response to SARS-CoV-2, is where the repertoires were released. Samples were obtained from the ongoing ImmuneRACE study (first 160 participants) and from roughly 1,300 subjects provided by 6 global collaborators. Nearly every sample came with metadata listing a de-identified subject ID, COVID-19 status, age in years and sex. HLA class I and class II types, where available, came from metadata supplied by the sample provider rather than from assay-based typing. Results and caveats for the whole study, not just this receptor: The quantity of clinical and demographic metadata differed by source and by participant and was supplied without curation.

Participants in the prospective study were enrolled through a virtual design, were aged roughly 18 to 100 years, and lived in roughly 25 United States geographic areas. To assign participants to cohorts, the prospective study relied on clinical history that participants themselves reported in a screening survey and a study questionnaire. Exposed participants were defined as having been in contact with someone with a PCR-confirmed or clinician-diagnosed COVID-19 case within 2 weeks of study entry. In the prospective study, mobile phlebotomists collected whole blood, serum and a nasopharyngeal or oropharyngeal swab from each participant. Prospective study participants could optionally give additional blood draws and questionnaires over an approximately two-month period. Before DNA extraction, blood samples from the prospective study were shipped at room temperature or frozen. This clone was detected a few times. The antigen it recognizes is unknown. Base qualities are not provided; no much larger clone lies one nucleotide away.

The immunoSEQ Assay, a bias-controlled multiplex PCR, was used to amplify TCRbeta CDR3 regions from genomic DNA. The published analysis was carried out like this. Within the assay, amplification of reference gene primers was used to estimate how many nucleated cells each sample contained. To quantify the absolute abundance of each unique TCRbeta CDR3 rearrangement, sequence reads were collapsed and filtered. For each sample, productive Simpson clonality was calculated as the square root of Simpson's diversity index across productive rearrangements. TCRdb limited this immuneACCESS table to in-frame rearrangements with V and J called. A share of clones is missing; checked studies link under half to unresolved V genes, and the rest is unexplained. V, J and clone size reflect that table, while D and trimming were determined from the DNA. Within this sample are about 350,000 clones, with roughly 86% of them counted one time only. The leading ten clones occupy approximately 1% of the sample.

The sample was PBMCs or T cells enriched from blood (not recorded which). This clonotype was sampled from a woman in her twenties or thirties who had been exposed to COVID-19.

The CDR3 in this case is CAWSGHRGWNYGYTF. The nucleotides are TGTGCCTGGAGTGGCCACAGGGGATGGAACTATGGCTACACCTTC. This chain joins TRBV30 to TRBJ1-2, and 7 junctional nucleotides match TRBD1. The CDR3 measures 15 amino acids from cysteine to phenylalanine. Only the CDR3 part of the read is kept: 45 bases, read in frame from the first base. The CDR1 and CDR2 encoded by the germline V gene (reference sequence) are GTSNPN and SVGIG. After removal of 1 base from V and 2 bases from J, the junction retains 7 bases not matched to a gene.